One and the same sample provided the 6 T cell receptor beta chains below, sequenced in a study of blood T cell repertoires in COVID-19. Generated by immunoSEQ multiplex PCR, the TCRdb table keeps only in-frame clones and is missing some. Here the sample spans more than 200,000 clones, 75% to 90% being singletons. The source material was PBMCs or T cells enriched from blood (not recorded which). These receptors were taken from a woman aged 30 to 39 who had recovered from COVID-19.

The V and J genes are TRBV6-5 and TRBJ1-1; tentative D call: TRBD1 (5 bases). Trimming removed 4 bases at V and 1 base at J, with 10 bases between. Germline CDR1 MNHEY, CDR2 SVGAGI. The CDR3 covers 14 residues. CDR3 residues: CASSLRRGNTEAFF. CDR3 DNA sequence: TGTGCCAGCAGTTTAAGAAGGGGGAACACTGAAGCTTTCTTT.

The rearrangement links TRBV28 to TRBJ2-2; no clear D. The V gene lost 3 bases and the J gene lost 1 base, with 9 bases spanning the gap. The CDR3 length is 15 residues. The germline V gene encodes CDR1 MDHEN and CDR2 SYDVKM. CDR3 DNA sequence: TGTGCCAGCAGTTTGGGCAGCCAGAACACCGGGGAGCTGTTTTTT. Amino acid sequence: CASSLGSQNTGELFF.

This clone was seen ten or more times. The CDR3 reads CASSLDQQGDGYTF. The CDR3 DNA follows: TGCGCCAGCAGCTTGGACCAACAGGGGGATGGCTACACCTTC. The genes are TRBV5-1 and TRBJ1-2, with 8 bases aligning to TRBD1. V lost 0 bases to trimming and J lost 6 bases; unmatched junction nucleotides: 4. The CDR3 length is 14 residues. Germline CDR1 is SGHRS and CDR2 is YFSETQ.

Concerning this clone itself: One end of the junction varies from germline; a read error may be responsible. The chain uses TRBV7-7 and TRBJ2-1, with 7 positions matching TRBD2. This CDR3 is 14 amino acids long. The germline V gene has CDR1 SSHAT and CDR2 FNYEAQ (reference sequence). The CDR3 loop reads CASSLEGGLHEQFF. The CDR3 DNA reads as TGTGCTAGCAGCTTAGAGGGAGGGCTCCATGAGCAGTTCTTC.

The rearrangement links TRBV28 to TRBJ1-4; TRBD1 aligns across 7 bases. Germline-derived CDR1 and CDR2 are MDHEN and SYDVKM. V lost 5 bases and J lost 5; bases outside the gene matches: 8. CDR3 length: 15 amino acids. The CDR3: CASSPTGTANEKLFF. The CDR3 DNA reads TGTGCCAGCAGTCCGACCGGGACAGCGAATGAAAAACTGTTTTTT.

The rearrangement joins TRBV3-1 (or the pseudogene TRBV3-2) to TRBJ2-1; D is unclear. The length of the CDR3 is 13 residues. CDR1 LGHDT and CDR2 YNNKEL come from the germline V gene (reference sequence). V gave up 3 bases and J gave up 8 bases, with 11 bases separating them. The CDR3 loop is CASSHGVRDEQFF. The DNA of the CDR3 is TGTGCCAGCAGCCACGGAGTGCGCGATGAGCAGTTCTTC.